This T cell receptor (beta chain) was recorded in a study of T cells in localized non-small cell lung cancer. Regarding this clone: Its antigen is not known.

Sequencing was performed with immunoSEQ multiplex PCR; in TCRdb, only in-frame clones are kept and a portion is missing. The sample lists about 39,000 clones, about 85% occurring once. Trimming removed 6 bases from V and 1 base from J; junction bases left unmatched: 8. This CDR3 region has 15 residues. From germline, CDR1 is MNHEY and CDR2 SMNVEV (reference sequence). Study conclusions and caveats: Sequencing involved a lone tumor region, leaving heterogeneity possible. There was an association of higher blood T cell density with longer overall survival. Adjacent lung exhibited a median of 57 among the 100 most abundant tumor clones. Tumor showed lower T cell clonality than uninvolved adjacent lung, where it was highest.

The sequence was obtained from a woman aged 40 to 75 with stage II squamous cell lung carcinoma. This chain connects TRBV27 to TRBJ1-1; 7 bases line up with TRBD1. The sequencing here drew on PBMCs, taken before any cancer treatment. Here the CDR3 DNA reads TGTGCCAGCAGCACCGGGGACAGTTGGAACACTGAAGCTTTCTTT. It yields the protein CASSTGDSWNTEAFF.